This T cell receptor beta chain is drawn from a study of beta chain features in type 1 diabetes. Findings and limits, study-wide: A moderate, significant TCRB CDR3 shortening appeared in type 1 diabetes across four CD4+ subsets.

V lost 6 bases and J lost 0, with 20 bases in between. Germline CDR1 and CDR2: SGHTA and FQGTGA. The CDR3 extends over 17 amino acids. The study reverse transcribed the entire isolated RNA, so it sequenced expressed TCRB transcripts. The data were produced by immunoSEQ multiplex PCR, yet TCRdb's version contains in-frame clones alone and is incomplete. The repertoire holds around 650,000 clones, with under 15% as singletons. A remark on this clone: The antigen remains undetermined.

The TCR comes from a young man with type 1 diabetes. The chain joins TRBV7-3 to TRBJ1-1; D is perhaps TRBD1 (5 bases). Sequencing was performed on naive CD4+ T cells from blood. The CDR3 nucleotides read TGTGCCAGCAGTTCCCTTGGGGACCCCTTCATGAACACTGAAGCTTTCTTT. The encoded protein is CASSSLGDPFMNTEAFF.